This TCR beta chain was captured by sequencing in a study of cytomegalovirus exposure and HLA in healthy donors. As for the study in general: Of some 400 genotyped donors, 81% clustered with self-reported Caucasian donors.

Amplification used 60 Vbeta primers and 13 Jbeta primers. Authors' processing steps: Later, roughly 77 million unique TCR beta chains were counted in an analysis, and about 12 million of them were shared. Some clones are missing from TCRdb's copy, which holds only in-frame ones; the method was immunoSEQ multiplex PCR. D and trimming were read from the DNA, whereas the V and J calls and clone size are those reported in that table. The sample spans some 70,000 clones; the ten largest clones claim about 0.83%. Points from the study as a whole: TCR beta V segments were, for the most part, productive about 87% or about 30% of the time in an earlier analysis. What was likely a sequencing artifact was a cluster of highly shared sequence variants.

About this clone: No antigen is known for it.

CDR3 length: 11 amino acids. V trimming: 2 bases; J trimming: 12 bases; junction bases outside the gene matches: 3. Germline loops: CDR1 GTSNPN, CDR2 SVGIG (reference sequence). Sequencing input: PBMCs. The rearrangement links TRBV30 to TRBJ2-1; TRBD1 matches at 8 bases. The receptor was derived from a boy aged 5 to 17 in good health and CMV-seronegative. The CDR3 DNA sequence: TGTGCCTGGAGTCCCGGACAGGGGCAGTTCTTC. Translation: CAWSPGQGQFF.